A single T cell receptor beta chain is shown here with its context. The antigen is unknown. This may come from a read error, since a much larger clone is one base off. This entry is derived from a study of molecular identifiers for immune sequencing clone quantification. With 10%, 30% or 50% of RNA, roughly 17,000 to 1,000,000 naive CD8 T cells were sequenced. Isolation of naive CD8 T cells was achieved by sorting on a CD8+CD4-CCR7+CD45RA+ phenotype. With listed TCR primers and previously described methods, bulk TCR libraries were prepared. In TCRdb, the PCR reads were re-called with MiXCR into one record per CDR3 protein. This sample has approximately 40,000 distinct CDR3 sequences, with 20% to 25% found just once. Study observations and caveats: Over 97% of effector molecules, but under 1% in naive cells, were held by clones with more than 20 RNA copies.

CDR3 length: 17 amino acids. Germline CDR1 MDHEN, CDR2 SYDVKM. Trimming left V 2 bases short and J 7 bases short, with 23 bases between. Sequences were obtained from naive CD8+ T cells from blood, with Jurkat cell RNA spiked in. Subset defined: FACS-sorted CD8+CD4-CCR7+CD45RA+ naive T cells. The source is a human donor in good health. Some libraries in this study had Jurkat cell RNA spiked in. V usage is TRBV28 and J usage is TRBJ2-5, with TRBD1 as a possible D gene (6 bases). CDR3 nucleotide sequence: TGTGCCAGCAGTTTACGTGATGTACTTGGGGGCATGGTGACCCAGTACTTC. Protein product: CASSLRDVLGGMVTQYF.